This T cell receptor (beta chain) was recovered during a study of a mutant IDH1 vaccine in newly diagnosed glioma (dated by TCRdb to 2020 to 2023). About the full investigation: Of the approximately 34 patients who were treated, approximately 60% were male and 37.5% were female, and the mean age was about 40 years. Prior to enrollment, standard therapy consisting of radiotherapy alone, temozolomide alone, or radiochemotherapy with temozolomide had been administered to patients, with the combination being received by most patients. Peripheral blood was drawn at six visits: V03 (baseline), V05, V07, V10, V12 and V13. Longitudinal TCRB deep sequencing was performed for approximately 24 treated patients wherever samples were available for exploratory analyses. General conclusions and limits of the study: No apparent relationship was observed between pseudoprogression and alterations in the top peripheral T cell clonotypes detected by TCRB sequencing. It was noted by the authors that analyses of patient blood samples could not be reproduced owing to sample limitations. Selection of PBMC samples for TCRB deep sequencing was based on availability. Across multiple MHC alleles, vaccine-induced immune responses were seen in around 93% of patients.

Via the germline V gene, CDR1 is KGHSH and CDR2 LQKENI. Cut back by 2 bases and 6 bases, the V and J ends lie 12 bases apart. Including the terminal cysteine and phenylalanine, the CDR3 comprises 14 residues. Only the CDR3 region is kept as DNA, spanning 42 bases read in frame from base 1. With regard to this clone: Its antigen is not yet known. Qualities for individual bases were not recorded, and no much larger clone is one base off.

The time point label, as the study defines it: baseline, week 1 (first vaccination visit). The sample's treatment or condition label is to be understood as: pre-vaccination baseline after standard-of-care therapy. The donors had newly diagnosed IDH1-mutant astrocytomas of WHO grade 3 or 4 that showed loss of nuclear ATRX. The samples were drawn from NOA16, a multicentre, single-arm, open-label phase I trial in Germany that tested a mutant IDH1 peptide vaccine in humans for the first time. Blood drawn at visit V03 was used as the baseline sample for immunogenicity testing. Genomic DNA for TCRB sequencing was extracted from EDTA blood using the DNeasy Blood and Tissue Kit. Libraries were constructed by the immunoSEQ multiplex PCR assay. Following the manufacturer's protocol, the hsTCRB Kit was used to amplify rearranged TCR beta chain sequences. Sequencing of TCRB libraries was carried out on an Illumina MiSeq. The original methods were these. The proprietary platform of the kit vendor was used for demultiplexing, trimming and gene mapping. TCRdb took over this immuneACCESS table, retaining in-frame rearrangements with V and J assigned. Such tables are incomplete; in checked studies, under half of the missing clones stem from an unresolved V gene, and the remainder is unexplained. The V and J calls and the clone size are those of that table, but D and trimming were determined from the DNA. This sample holds 80,000 to 100,000 clones; 80% were observed only once. The top ten clonotypes cover around 7% of the sample.

The rearranged segments are TRBV18 and TRBJ2-3, with a tentative D gene TRBD1 over 6 matching bases. Sequenced here: PBMCs, sampled from a glioma patient treated with radiotherapy, temozolomide or both. This receptor was obtained from a man between 35 and 55 years old with glioma. The CDR3 protein: CASSPTAGADTQYF. The bases are TGTGCCAGCTCACCAACGGCAGGGGCGGATACGCAGTATTTT.